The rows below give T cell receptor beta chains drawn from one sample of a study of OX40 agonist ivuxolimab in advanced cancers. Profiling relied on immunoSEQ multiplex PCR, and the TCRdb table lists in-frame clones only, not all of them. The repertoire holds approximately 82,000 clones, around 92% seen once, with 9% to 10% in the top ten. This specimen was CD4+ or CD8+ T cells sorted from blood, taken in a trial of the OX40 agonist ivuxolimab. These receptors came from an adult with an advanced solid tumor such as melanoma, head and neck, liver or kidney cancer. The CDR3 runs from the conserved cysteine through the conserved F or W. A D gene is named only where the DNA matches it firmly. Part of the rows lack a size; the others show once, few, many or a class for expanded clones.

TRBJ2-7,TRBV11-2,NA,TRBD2,CASSLVVAGAYEQYF,TGTGCCAGCAGCTTAGTCGTGGCGGGAGCCTACGAGCAGTACTTC
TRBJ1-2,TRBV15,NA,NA,CATSRPQANYGYTF,TGTGCCACCAGCAGACCCCAGGCTAACTATGGCTACACCTTC
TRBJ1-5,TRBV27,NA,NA,CASSLRGWRANQPQHF,TGTGCCAGCAGTTTAAGAGGGTGGAGGGCCAATCAGCCCCAGCATTTT
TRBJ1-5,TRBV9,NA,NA,CASSDRIQGTVNSNQPQHF,TGTGCCAGCAGCGATCGCATCCAAGGGACTGTCAATAGCAATCAGCCCCAGCATTTT
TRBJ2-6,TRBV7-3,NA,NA,CASSLTYRSGANVLTF,TGTGCCAGCAGCTTAACTTACAGGTCTGGGGCCAACGTCCTGACTTTC
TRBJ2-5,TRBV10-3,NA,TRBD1,CAIGQGKETQYF,TGTGCCATCGGACAGGGAAAAGAGACCCAGTACTTC
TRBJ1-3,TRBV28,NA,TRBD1,CASSLITSQGNTIYF,TGTGCCAGCAGTTTAATCACATCACAGGGGAACACCATATATTTT
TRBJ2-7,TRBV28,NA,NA,CASSGTLEDYEQYF,TGTGCCAGCAGCGGGACTCTCGAGGACTACGAGCAGTACTTC
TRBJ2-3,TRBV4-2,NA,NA,CASSQEWETDTQYF,TGTGCCAGCAGCCAAGAGTGGGAGACAGATACGCAGTATTTT
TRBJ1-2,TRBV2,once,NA,CASSERREANYGYTF,TGTGCCAGCAGTGAAAGGAGGGAAGCTAACTATGGCTACACCTTC
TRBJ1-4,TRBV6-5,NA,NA,CASSYSKGGEGEKLFF,TGTGCCAGCAGTTACTCGAAGGGGGGCGAGGGTGAAAAACTGTTTTTT
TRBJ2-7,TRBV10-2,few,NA,CASTLRDTIYEQYF,TGCGCCAGCACTCTCCGGGACACCATCTACGAGCAGTACTTC
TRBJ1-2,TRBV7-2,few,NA,CASSFAWRGGGYTF,TGTGCCAGCAGCTTCGCCTGGAGGGGAGGTGGCTACACCTTC
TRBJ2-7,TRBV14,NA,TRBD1,CASSPPGQPYEQYF,TGTGCCAGCAGCCCGCCGGGACAGCCCTACGAGCAGTACTTC
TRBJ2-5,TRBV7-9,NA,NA,CASSLRGGRGQETQYF,TGTGCCAGCAGCTTGAGGGGGGGCAGGGGCCAAGAGACCCAGTACTTC
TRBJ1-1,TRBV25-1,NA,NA,CASSELWVGNTEAFF,TGTGCCAGCAGTGAACTTTGGGTGGGGAACACTGAAGCTTTCTTT
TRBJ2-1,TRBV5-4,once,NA,CASSWAPINEQFF,TGTGCCAGCAGCTGGGCCCCGATTAATGAGCAGTTCTTC
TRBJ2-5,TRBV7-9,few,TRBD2,CASSRAGASGGTQYF,TGTGCCAGCAGCCGAGCGGGGGCCTCCGGGGGGACCCAGTACTTC
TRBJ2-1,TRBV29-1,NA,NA,CSVSRSSYNEQFF,TGCAGCGTTAGTCGGAGCTCCTACAATGAGCAGTTCTTC
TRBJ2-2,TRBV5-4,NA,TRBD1,CASSPRQGTDTGELFF,TGTGCCAGCAGCCCAAGACAGGGTACGGACACCGGGGAGCTGTTTTTT
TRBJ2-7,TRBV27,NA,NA,CASKGRTGPYEQYF,TGTGCCAGCAAGGGAAGGACGGGTCCCTACGAGCAGTACTTC
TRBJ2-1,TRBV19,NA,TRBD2,CASSIDTGLAGYNEQFF,TGTGCCAGTAGTATAGATACGGGACTAGCGGGGTACAATGAGCAGTTCTTC
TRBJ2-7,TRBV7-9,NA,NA,CASSHPDIPNYEQYF,TGTGCCAGCAGCCACCCGGACATTCCCAACTACGAGCAGTACTTC
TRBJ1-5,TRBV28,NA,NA,CASKSRGRSRNQPQHF,TGTGCCAGCAAATCGAGGGGAAGGTCGCGCAATCAGCCCCAGCATTTT
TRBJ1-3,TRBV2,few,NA,CASSERWGARGNTIYF,TGTGCCAGCAGTGAAAGGTGGGGGGCGCGAGGAAACACCATATATTTT
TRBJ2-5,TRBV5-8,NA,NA,CASSFSGAGETQYF,TGTGCCAGCAGCTTTTCAGGAGCTGGGGAGACCCAGTACTTC
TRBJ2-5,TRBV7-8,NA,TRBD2,CASSFWLAGDQETQYF,TGTGCCAGCAGCTTTTGGCTAGCGGGGGATCAAGAGACCCAGTACTTC
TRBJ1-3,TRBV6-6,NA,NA,CASSPPGAAGNTIYF,TGTGCCAGCAGTCCTCCCGGGGCGGCTGGAAACACCATATATTTT
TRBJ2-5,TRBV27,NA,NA,CASSPGLGPQETQYF,TGTGCCAGCAGTCCGGGGTTGGGTCCCCAAGAGACCCAGTACTTC
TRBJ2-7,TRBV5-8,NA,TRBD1,CASSPRGRTYEQYF,TGTGCCAGCAGCCCTAGGGGGCGCACCTACGAGCAGTACTTC
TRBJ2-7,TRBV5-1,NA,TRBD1,CASSRGQGAYEQYF,TGCGCCAGCAGCCGGGGACAGGGGGCCTACGAGCAGTACTTC
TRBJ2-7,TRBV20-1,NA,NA,CSGGTVYEQYF,TGCAGTGGGGGGACTGTGTACGAGCAGTACTTC
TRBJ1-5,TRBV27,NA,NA,CASSWAVDQPQHF,TGTGCCAGCAGTTGGGCGGTAGATCAGCCCCAGCATTTT
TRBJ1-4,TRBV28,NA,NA,CASRMNLGGTGEEKLFF,TGTGCCAGCAGAATGAACCTCGGGGGGACCGGGGAGGAAAAACTGTTTTTT
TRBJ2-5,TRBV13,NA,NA,CASSAPGEPSGTQYF,TGTGCCAGCAGCGCACCGGGAGAACCATCTGGGACCCAGTACTTC
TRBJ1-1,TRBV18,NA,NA,CASSLSTGNTEAFF,TGTGCCAGCTCACTCTCGACAGGGAACACTGAAGCTTTCTTT
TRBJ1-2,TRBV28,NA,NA,CASTAYGAHYGYTF,TGTGCCAGCACGGCCTACGGGGCTCACTATGGCTACACCTTC
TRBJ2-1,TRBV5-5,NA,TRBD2,CASSLGQGTSYNEQFF,TGTGCCAGCAGCCTGGGGCAGGGGACTAGCTACAATGAGCAGTTCTTC
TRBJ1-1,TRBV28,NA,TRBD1,CASSYDRGLEAFF,TGTGCCAGCAGTTATGACAGGGGGCTTGAAGCTTTCTTT
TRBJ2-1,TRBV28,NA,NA,CASSLRGASYNEQFF,TGTGCCAGCAGTTTAAGGGGCGCCTCCTACAATGAGCAGTTCTTC
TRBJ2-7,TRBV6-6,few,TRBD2,CATLGGLTYEQYF,TGTGCCACCCTGGGAGGGCTGACCTACGAGCAGTACTTC
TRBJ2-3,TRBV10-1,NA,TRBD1,CASSELTGEGDTQYF,TGCGCCAGCAGTGAGTTGACAGGGGAAGGAGATACGCAGTATTTT
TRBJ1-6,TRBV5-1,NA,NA,CASSVQGRGNSPLHF,TGCGCCAGCAGCGTACAGGGAAGGGGGAATTCACCCCTCCACTTT
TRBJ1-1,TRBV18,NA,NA,CASSAFGGPIMNTEAFF,TGTGCCAGCTCTGCCTTTGGGGGTCCTATCATGAACACTGAAGCTTTCTTT